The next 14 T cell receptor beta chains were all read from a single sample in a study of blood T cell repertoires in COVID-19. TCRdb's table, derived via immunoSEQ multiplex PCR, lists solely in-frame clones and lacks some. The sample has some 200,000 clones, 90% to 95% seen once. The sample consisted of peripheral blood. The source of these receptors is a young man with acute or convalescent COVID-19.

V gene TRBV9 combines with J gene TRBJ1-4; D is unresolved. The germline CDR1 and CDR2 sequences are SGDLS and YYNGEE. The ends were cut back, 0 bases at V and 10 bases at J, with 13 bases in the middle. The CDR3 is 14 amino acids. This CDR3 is CASSVGPPPGKLFF. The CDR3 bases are TGTGCCAGCAGCGTAGGGCCCCCTCCAGGAAAACTGTTTTTT. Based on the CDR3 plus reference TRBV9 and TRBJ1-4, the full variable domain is DSGVTQTPKHLITATGQRVTLRCSPRSGDLSVYWYQQSLDQGLQFLIQYYNGEERAKGNILERFSAQQFPDLHSELNLSSLELGDSALYFCASSVGPPPGKLFFGSGTQLSVL.

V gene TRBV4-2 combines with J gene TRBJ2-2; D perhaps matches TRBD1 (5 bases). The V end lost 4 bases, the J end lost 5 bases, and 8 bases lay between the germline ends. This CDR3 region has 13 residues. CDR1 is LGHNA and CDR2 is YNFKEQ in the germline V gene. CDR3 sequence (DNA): TGTGCCAGCAGCCGTCAGGGTACCGGGGAGCTGTTTTTT. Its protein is CASSRQGTGELFF.

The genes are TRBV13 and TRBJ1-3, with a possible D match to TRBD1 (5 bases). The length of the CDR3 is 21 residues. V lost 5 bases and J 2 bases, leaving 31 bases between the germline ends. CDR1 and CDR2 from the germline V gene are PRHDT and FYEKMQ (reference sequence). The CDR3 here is CASSKNAKGRISGGPGNTIYF. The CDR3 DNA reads TGTGCCAGCAGCAAAAACGCGAAGGGACGGATCTCCGGGGGTCCTGGAAACACCATATATTTT.

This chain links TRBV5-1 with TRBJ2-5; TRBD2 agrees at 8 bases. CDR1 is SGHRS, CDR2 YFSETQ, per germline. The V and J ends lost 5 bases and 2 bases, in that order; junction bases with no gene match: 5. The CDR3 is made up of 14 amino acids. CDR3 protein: CASRPGGGQETQYF. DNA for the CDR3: TGCGCCAGCAGGCCCGGGGGGGGGCAAGAGACCCAGTACTTC. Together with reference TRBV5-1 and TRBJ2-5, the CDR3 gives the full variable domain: KAGVTQTPRYLIKTRGQQVTLSCSPISGHRSVSWYQQTPGQGLQFLFEYFSETQRNKGNFPGRFSGRQFSNSRSEMNVSTLELGDSALYLCASRPGGGQETQYFGPGTRLLVL.

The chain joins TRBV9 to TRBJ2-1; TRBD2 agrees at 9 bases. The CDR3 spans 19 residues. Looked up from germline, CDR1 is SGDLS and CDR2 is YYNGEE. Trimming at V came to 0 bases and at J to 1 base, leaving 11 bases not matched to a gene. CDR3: CASSVDPWTSELSYNEQFF. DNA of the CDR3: TGTGCCAGCAGCGTAGACCCCTGGACTAGCGAGTTATCCTACAATGAGCAGTTCTTC.

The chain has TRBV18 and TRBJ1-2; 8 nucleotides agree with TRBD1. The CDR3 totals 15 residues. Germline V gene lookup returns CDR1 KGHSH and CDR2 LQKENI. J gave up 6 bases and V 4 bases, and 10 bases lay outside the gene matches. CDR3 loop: CASSRQTGDKDGYTF. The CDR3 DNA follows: TGTGCCAGCTCACGACAGACAGGGGACAAGGATGGCTACACCTTC.

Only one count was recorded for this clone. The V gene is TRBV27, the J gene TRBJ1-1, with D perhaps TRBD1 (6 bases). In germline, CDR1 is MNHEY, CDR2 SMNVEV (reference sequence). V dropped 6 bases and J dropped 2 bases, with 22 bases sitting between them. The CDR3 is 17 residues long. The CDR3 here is CASRDPEGVSDNTEAFF. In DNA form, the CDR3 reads TGTGCCAGCAGGGACCCCGAGGGGGTCTCGGATAACACTGAAGCTTTCTTT.

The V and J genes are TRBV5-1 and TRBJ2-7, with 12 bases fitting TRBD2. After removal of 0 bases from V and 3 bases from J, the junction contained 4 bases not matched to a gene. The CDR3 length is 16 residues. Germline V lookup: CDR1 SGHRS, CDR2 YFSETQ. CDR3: CASSLALGLAGYEQYF. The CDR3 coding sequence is TGCGCCAGCAGCTTGGCCTTGGGACTAGCGGGCTACGAGCAGTACTTC.

This CDR3 reads CASSIAGGMGETQYF. The CDR3 coding sequence is TGCGCCAGCAGCATAGCGGGGGGTATGGGAGAGACCCAGTACTTC. The chain carries TRBV5-1 and TRBJ2-5, with TRBD2 matching 10 bases. This CDR3 has 15 amino acids. CDR1 and CDR2 from the germline V gene are SGHRS and YFSETQ. V dropped 4 bases and J dropped 4; count of bases not matched to a gene: 7.

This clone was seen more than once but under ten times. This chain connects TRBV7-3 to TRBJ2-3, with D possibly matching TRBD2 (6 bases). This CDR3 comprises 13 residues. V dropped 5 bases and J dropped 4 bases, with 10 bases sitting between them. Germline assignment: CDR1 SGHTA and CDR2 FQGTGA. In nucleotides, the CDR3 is TGTGCCAGCAGCATTGGCGGGGCAGATACGCAGTATTTT. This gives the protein CASSIGGADTQYF.

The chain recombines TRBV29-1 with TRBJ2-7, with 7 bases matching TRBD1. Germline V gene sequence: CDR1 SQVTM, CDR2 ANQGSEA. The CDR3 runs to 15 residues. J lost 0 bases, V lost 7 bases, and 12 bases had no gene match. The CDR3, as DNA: TGCAGCGGTATAATGACAGGGTCGTTCTCCTACGAGCAGTACTTC. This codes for CSGIMTGSFSYEQYF.

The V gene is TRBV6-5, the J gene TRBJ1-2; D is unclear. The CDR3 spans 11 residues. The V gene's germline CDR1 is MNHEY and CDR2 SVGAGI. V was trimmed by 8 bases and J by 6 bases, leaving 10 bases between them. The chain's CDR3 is CASETENGYTF. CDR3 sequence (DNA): TGTGCCAGCGAAACAGAGAATGGCTACACCTTC.

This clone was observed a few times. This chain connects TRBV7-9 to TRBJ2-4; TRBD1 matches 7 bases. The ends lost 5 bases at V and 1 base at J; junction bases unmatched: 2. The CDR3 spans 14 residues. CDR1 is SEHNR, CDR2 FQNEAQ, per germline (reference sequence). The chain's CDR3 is CASSKGQAKNIQYF. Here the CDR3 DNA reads TGTGCCAGCAGCAAGGGACAGGCCAAAAACATTCAGTACTTC.

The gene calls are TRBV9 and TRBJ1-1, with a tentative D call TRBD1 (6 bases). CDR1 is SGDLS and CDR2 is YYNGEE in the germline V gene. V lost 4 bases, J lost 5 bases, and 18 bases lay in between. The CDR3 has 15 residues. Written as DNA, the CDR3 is TGTGCCAGCAGCCCTACGGGACACCAACGGACTGAAGCTTTCTTT. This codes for CASSPTGHQRTEAFF.